Each of the 30 T cell receptor beta chains below was sequenced from the same sample in a study of identifying expanded T cells in peripheral blood. Some clones are missing from TCRdb's copy, which holds only in-frame ones; the method was immunoSEQ multiplex PCR. The repertoire holds approximately 100,000 clones, 88% seen once, with 4% in the top ten. Sequencing input: blood. The receptors originated from a person between 18 and 75 years old in good health.

The J gene is TRBJ1-1, the V gene TRBV4-2; possible D gene TRBD1, 5 bases. Germline values: CDR1 LGHNA, CDR2 YNFKEQ. The CDR3 length is 14 residues. The V end lost 4 bases, the J end lost 4 bases, and 13 bases lay between the germline ends. In nucleotides, the CDR3 is TGTGCCAGCAGCCCTGGTCAGGGAGTCACTGAAGCTTTCTTT. This encodes CASSPGQGVTEAFF.

This chain uses TRBV18 with TRBJ2-1; D possibly corresponds to TRBD1 (5 bases). Deletions cut 3 bases from V and 1 base from J, with 22 bases between. This CDR3 is 19 amino acids long. The V gene's germline CDR1 is KGHSH and CDR2 LQKENI. In DNA form, the CDR3 reads TGTGCCAGCTCACCCACCCAGGGTGTGGGGAACCCATCCTACAATGAGCAGTTCTTC. Encoded protein: CASSPTQGVGNPSYNEQFF.

The rearrangement links TRBV11-2 to TRBJ1-4, with D maybe TRBD1 (6 bases). The CDR3 length is 17 residues. Trimming shortened V by 0 bases and J by 4 bases, and 15 bases separated the two germline ends. Germline V gene sequence: CDR1 SGHAT, CDR2 FQNNGV. CDR3 sequence (DNA): TGTGCCAGCAGCTTAGACCCGCCAGGGGCCTTTAATGAAAAACTGTTTTTT. This sequence encodes CASSLDPPGAFNEKLFF. Full variable domain (outside the CDR3, taken from reference TRBV11-2 and TRBJ1-4): EAGVAQSPRYKIIEKRQSVAFWCNPISGHATLYWYQQILGQGPKLLIQFQNNGVVDDSQLPKDRFSAERLKGVDSTLKIQPAKLEDSAVYLCASSLDPPGAFNEKLFFGSGTQLSVL.

J is TRBJ2-5 and V is TRBV7-6; 8 bases map to TRBD2. V lost 5 bases and J lost 4; bases outside the gene matches: 3. Germline V gene data show CDR1 as SGHVS and CDR2 as FNYEAQ. CDR3 length: 13 residues. The CDR3 coding sequence is TGTGCCAGCAGCGCCGGACTAGCAGAGACCCAGTACTTC. Protein: CASSAGLAETQYF.

The count of this clone is one. The V call is TRBV28, the J call TRBJ2-1, with TRBD1 identical over 8 bases. V dropped 3 bases and J dropped 14; count of bases not matched to a gene: 9. The CDR3 is 13 residues long. Per the germline V gene, CDR1 is MDHEN and CDR2 is SYDVKM. Written as DNA, the CDR3 is TGTGCCAGCAGTTTCCCCCAGGGGGCTAAGGAGTTCTTC. Amino acids: CASSFPQGAKEFF. The full variable domain, completed using reference TRBV28 and TRBJ2-1, is DVKVTQSSRYLVKRTGEKVFLECVQDMDHENMFWYRQDPGLGLRLIYFSYDVKMKEKGDIPEGYSVSREKKERFSLILESASTNQTSMYLCASSFPQGAKEFFGPGTRLTVL.

The chain uses TRBV28 and TRBJ1-5; D possibly corresponds to TRBD1 (5 bases). CDR3 length: 17 residues. V was shortened by 6 bases and J by 2 bases, with 20 bases between the two germline ends. Germline CDR1 reads MDHEN; CDR2 reads SYDVKM. The CDR3 sequence: CASSYSGGPPGNQPQHF. DNA for the CDR3: TGTGCCAGCAGCTACAGCGGGGGACCTCCAGGCAATCAGCCCCAGCATTTT.

CDR3 protein: CASLSSTDTQYF. As DNA, the CDR3 is TGTGCCTCCCTTAGCAGCACAGATACGCAGTATTTT. The genes are TRBV6-5 and TRBJ2-3, with unresolved D. CDR3 size: 12 residues. Germline V gene lookup returns CDR1 MNHEY and CDR2 SVGAGI. V dropped 11 bases and J dropped 0 bases, with 9 bases sitting between them.

This clone came up a few times. The CDR3 loop reads CASSETEVWTEAFF. CDR3 coding DNA: TGTGCCAGCAGCGAAACAGAGGTTTGGACTGAAGCTTTCTTT. The chain is built from TRBV7-3 and TRBJ1-1, with unresolved D. V lost 5 bases and J 5 bases, leaving 15 bases between the germline ends. Germline CDR1 reads SGHTA; CDR2 reads FQGTGA. The CDR3 totals 14 residues.

This rearrangement joins TRBV6-1 to TRBJ2-2, with D unresolved. This CDR3 has 12 residues. Germline-derived CDR1 and CDR2 are MNHNS and SASEGT. V lost 2 bases and J lost 15, with 13 bases in between. CDR3 amino acids: CASSETYMVMFF. In nucleotides, the CDR3 is TGTGCCAGCAGTGAAACGTACATGGTGATGTTTTTT.

The chain is built from TRBV4-3 and TRBJ2-3; D unclear. The CDR3 totals 14 residues. V was clipped by 1 base and J by 4 bases, with 9 bases between them. CDR1 is LGHNA and CDR2 is YSLEER in the germline V gene. CDR3 DNA sequence: TGCGCCAGCAGCCAAGTACCGGCGGCAGATACGCAGTATTTT. Its protein product is CASSQVPAADTQYF.

This clone has only one observation. The genes are TRBV7-9 and TRBJ2-1; 7 bases agree with TRBD1. This CDR3 has 11 amino acids. Germline V gene data show CDR1 as SEHNR and CDR2 as FQNEAQ (reference sequence). Trimming at V came to 5 bases and at J to 14 bases, leaving 6 bases not matched to a gene. The CDR3 region has the DNA TGTGCCAGCAGCCCGGGACAGTGGGAGTTCTTC. Residues: CASSPGQWEFF.

This clone was detected a few times. This sample includes further DNA sequences coding for the same CDR3. V gene TRBV5-1 combines with J gene TRBJ2-7; 8 nucleotides agree with TRBD2. From germline, CDR1 is SGHRS and CDR2 YFSETQ. V lost 1 base to trimming and J lost 3 bases; unmatched junction nucleotides: 18. This CDR3 is 19 amino acids long. CDR3 loop: CASSLMASGWGGGIYEQYF. For the CDR3, the DNA is TGCGCCAGCAGCTTGATGGCTAGCGGGTGGGGTGGAGGTATCTACGAGCAGTACTTC.

V and J are TRBV6-5 and TRBJ2-5; D is unresolved. Germline CDR1 and CDR2: MNHEY and SVGAGI. V was pared by 0 bases and J by 4 bases, with 12 bases between. The CDR3 is made up of 15 amino acids. The CDR3 nucleotides read TGTGCCAGCAGTTACTCAGTCCAGATTGGAGAGACCCAGTACTTC. Amino acids: CASSYSVQIGETQYF.

The chain has TRBV27 and TRBJ2-3, with D possibly TRBD1 on 5 matching bases. Per germline, CDR1 MNHEY and CDR2 SMNVEV (reference sequence). CDR3 length: 15 residues. V dropped 3 bases and J dropped 1 base, with 11 bases sitting between them. The CDR3 region is CASSFGRVGTDTQYF. Written as DNA, the CDR3 is TGTGCCAGCAGTTTCGGCAGGGTTGGCACAGATACGCAGTATTTT.

This clone was recorded a few times. This sequence joins TRBV4-1 and TRBJ1-1; a weak D match, TRBD1 (5 bases). V was clipped by 4 bases and J by 7 bases, with 10 bases between them. In germline, CDR1 is MGHRA, CDR2 YSYEKL. The CDR3 loop spans 12 amino acids. This CDR3 is CASSLSGGEAFF. CDR3 nucleotide sequence: TGCGCCAGCAGCCTCTCCGGGGGTGAAGCTTTCTTT.

The V call is TRBV4-1, the J call TRBJ2-5, with 12 bases fitting TRBD2. The CDR3 runs 16 residues. Germline loops: CDR1 MGHRA, CDR2 YSYEKL. V shed 1 base, J shed 2 bases, and the junction held 2 bases outside the gene matches. CDR3 in DNA: TGCGCCAGCAGCCAAGTGGGGACTAGCGGGCAAGAGACCCAGTACTTC. It specifies CASSQVGTSGQETQYF.

The genes are TRBV5-6 and TRBJ1-4, with D tentatively TRBD1 (6 bases). V was clipped by 3 bases and J by 2 bases, with 14 bases between them. The length of the CDR3 is 16 residues. In germline, CDR1 is SGHDT, CDR2 YYEEEE. DNA of the CDR3: TGTGCCAGCAGCTCACTAAGACAGGAGACTAATGAAAAACTGTTTTTT. This codes for CASSSLRQETNEKLFF.

This chain connects TRBV4-1 to TRBJ2-1; D unresolved. In germline, CDR1 is MGHRA, CDR2 YSYEKL. This CDR3 is built from 13 residues. With 0 bases removed from V and 7 bases from J, the gap between germline ends came to 7 bases. The DNA for the CDR3 is TGCGCCAGCAGCCAAGATAGAGAGAATGAGCAGTTCTTC. As protein: CASSQDRENEQFF.

The sample holds one count of this clone. The rearrangement links TRBV19 to TRBJ2-7, with 8 bases that match TRBD1. Unmatched junction bases numbered 6, after V lost 2 bases and J lost 6 bases. CDR1 is LNHDA, CDR2 SQIVND, per germline (reference sequence). This CDR3 spans 14 amino acids. CDR3 DNA: TGTGCCAGTAGTATACAGACAGGGGTGAGCGAGCAGTACTTC. Translated: CASSIQTGVSEQYF.

The CDR3 DNA reads as TGCAGCGTGTCAACAGGGGGTGGAAACACCATATATTTT. Protein sequence: CSVSTGGGNTIYF. The chain employs TRBV29-1 and TRBJ1-3, with TRBD1 matching 8 bases. The germline V gene encodes CDR1 SQVTM and CDR2 ANQGSEA. The length of the CDR3 is 13 residues. V trimming: 6 bases; J trimming: 3 bases; junction bases outside the gene matches: 4.

J is TRBJ2-5 and V is TRBV11-2; 8 bases map to TRBD1. Germline CDR1 SGHAT, CDR2 FQNNGV. The CDR3 is 15 residues long. The V segment lost 4 bases and the J segment 2 bases; nucleotides outside the gene matches: 6. The CDR3 loop reads CASSSWTGPQETQYF. As DNA, the CDR3 is TGTGCCAGCAGCTCCTGGACAGGGCCACAAGAGACCCAGTACTTC.

This chain connects TRBV7-9 to TRBJ1-1; D not certain. This CDR3 has 13 amino acids. CDR1 is SEHNR and CDR2 is FQNEAQ in the germline V gene (reference sequence). Trimming stripped 1 base from V and 4 bases from J, with 7 bases between. This CDR3 is CASSLEGSTEAFF. As DNA, the CDR3 is TGTGCCAGCAGCTTAGAGGGCTCCACTGAAGCTTTCTTT.

The chain employs TRBV5-1 and TRBJ2-1, with 10 bases matching TRBD2. After removal of 3 bases from V and 4 bases from J, the junction contained 10 bases not matched to a gene. The CDR3 totals 17 residues. In germline, CDR1 is SGHRS, CDR2 YFSETQ. This chain's CDR3 is CASSSLPLAGVYNEQFF. The CDR3 bases are TGCGCCAGCAGCTCCCTACCCCTAGCGGGAGTTTACAATGAGCAGTTCTTC. The variable domain in full, with the rest retrieved from reference TRBV5-1 and TRBJ2-1, is KAGVTQTPRYLIKTRGQQVTLSCSPISGHRSVSWYQQTPGQGLQFLFEYFSETQRNKGNFPGRFSGRQFSNSRSEMNVSTLELGDSALYLCASSSLPLAGVYNEQFFGPGTRLTVL.

This chain connects TRBV2 to TRBJ1-3; TRBD1 agrees at 7 bases. V lost 6 bases, J lost 1 base, and 6 bases stayed unmatched. Germline lookup yields CDR1 SNHLY and CDR2 FYNNEI. This CDR3 is 15 amino acids long. CDR3 coding DNA: TGTGCCAGCAGCCCTAAGGGACAGTCTGGAAACACCATATATTTT. It is translated as CASSPKGQSGNTIYF.

The chain carries TRBV6-5 and TRBJ1-2; possibly TRBD1 for D (5 bases). This CDR3 is built from 13 residues. The germline CDR1 and CDR2 sequences are MNHEY and SVGAGI. V lost 5 bases, J lost 4 bases, and 11 bases lay in between. Written as DNA, the CDR3 is TGTGCCAGCAGTGAATTCAGGGTCTATGGCTACACCTTC. Amino acids: CASSEFRVYGYTF.

The chain carries TRBV7-8 and TRBJ2-7; 8 bases are a match to TRBD2. With V trimmed by 7 bases and J by 6 bases, 5 bases remained unmatched. Germline V gives CDR1 SGHVS, CDR2 FQNEAQ. The CDR3 consists of 12 residues. The CDR3 region is CASTLSGGEQYF. In nucleotides, the CDR3 is TGTGCCAGCACCCTAAGCGGGGGCGAGCAGTACTTC.

The genes are TRBV9 and TRBJ1-1, with 7 bases aligning to TRBD1. Germline V gives CDR1 SGDLS, CDR2 YYNGEE. The CDR3 contains 14 residues. V was clipped by 4 bases and J by 8 bases; unmatched bases: 11. The CDR3 spells CASSPMTGSDEAFF. CDR3 sequence (DNA): TGTGCCAGCAGCCCGATGACAGGGTCGGACGAAGCTTTCTTT. The whole variable domain, filled in from reference TRBV9 and TRBJ1-1, reads DSGVTQTPKHLITATGQRVTLRCSPRSGDLSVYWYQQSLDQGLQFLIQYYNGEERAKGNILERFSAQQFPDLHSELNLSSLELGDSALYFCASSPMTGSDEAFFGQGTRLTVV.

The chain employs TRBV7-8 and TRBJ2-2; D assignment may be TRBD1 or TRBD2 (6 bases each). The CDR3 loop spans 16 amino acids. Germline V CDR1 and CDR2: SGHVS, FQNEAQ. V lost 1 base and J 7 bases, leaving 16 bases between the germline ends. This CDR3 reads CASSLGGGTVSGELFF. For the CDR3, the DNA is TGTGCCAGCAGCTTAGGAGGGGGGACCGTGAGCGGGGAGCTGTTTTTT.

The CDR3 sequence: CASSEASGSRWEQYF. CDR3 DNA sequence: TGTGCCAGCAGTGAGGCTAGCGGGAGCCGCTGGGAGCAGTACTTC. The chain joins TRBV2 to TRBJ2-7; TRBD2 matches 10 bases. Losses at the gene ends were 3 bases for V and 7 bases for J; bases not matched to a gene: 9. CDR3 length: 15 residues. The germline CDR1 and CDR2 sequences are SNHLY and FYNNEI.

The chain is built from TRBV4-3 and TRBJ1-2, with D perhaps matching TRBD1 (5 bases). The CDR3 totals 16 residues. With 4 bases removed from V and 4 bases from J, the gap between germline ends came to 19 bases. Germline CDR1 reads LGHNA; CDR2 reads YSLEER. The CDR3 bases are TGCGCCAGCAGCCGAAACAAGGGACCGCTTTCCTATGGCTACACCTTC. Translation: CASSRNKGPLSYGYTF.